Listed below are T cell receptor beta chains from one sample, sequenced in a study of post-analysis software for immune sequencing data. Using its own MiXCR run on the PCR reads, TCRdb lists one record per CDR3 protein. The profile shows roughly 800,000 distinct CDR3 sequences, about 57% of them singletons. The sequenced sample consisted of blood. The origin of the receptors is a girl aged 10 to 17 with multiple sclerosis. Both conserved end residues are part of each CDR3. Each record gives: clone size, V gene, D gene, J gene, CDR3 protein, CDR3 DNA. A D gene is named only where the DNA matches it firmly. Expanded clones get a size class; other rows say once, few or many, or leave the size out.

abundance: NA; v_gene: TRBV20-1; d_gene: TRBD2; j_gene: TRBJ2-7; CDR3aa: CSARESTGLVYNEQYF; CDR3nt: TGCAGTGCTAGAGAGTCTACCGGACTAGTATACAATGAGCAGTACTTC
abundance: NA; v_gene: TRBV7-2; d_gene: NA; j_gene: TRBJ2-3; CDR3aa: CASSATASTDTQYF; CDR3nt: TGTGCCAGCAGCGCGACAGCTAGCACAGATACGCAGTATTTT
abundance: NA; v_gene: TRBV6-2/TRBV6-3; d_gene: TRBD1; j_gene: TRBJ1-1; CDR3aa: CASSQQGPQRSTEAFF; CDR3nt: TGTGCCAGCAGTCAACAGGGGCCTCAGAGGAGCACTGAAGCTTTCTTT
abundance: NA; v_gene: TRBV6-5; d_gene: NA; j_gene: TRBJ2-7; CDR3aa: CASSRESASVPYEQYF; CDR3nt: TGTGCCAGCAGCCGGGAGTCGGCTAGCGTTCCCTACGAGCAGTACTTC
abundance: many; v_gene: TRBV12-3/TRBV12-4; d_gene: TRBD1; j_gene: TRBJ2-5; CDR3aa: CASSYRGRETQYF; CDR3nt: TGTGCCAGCAGTTACAGGGGGCGAGAGACCCAGTACTTC
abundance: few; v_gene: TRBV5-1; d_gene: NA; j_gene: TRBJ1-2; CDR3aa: CASSPLDRSGYTF; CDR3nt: TGCGCCAGCAGCCCCCTCGACAGGAGCGGCTACACCTTC
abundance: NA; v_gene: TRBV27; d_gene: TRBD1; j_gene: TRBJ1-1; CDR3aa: CASRDRKNTEAFF; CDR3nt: TGTGCCAGCAGGGACAGGAAGAACACTGAAGCTTTCTTT
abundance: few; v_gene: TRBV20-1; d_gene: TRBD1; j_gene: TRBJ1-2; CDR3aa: CSARETGGPGYTF; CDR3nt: TGCAGTGCTAGAGAGACAGGGGGACCAGGCTACACCTTC
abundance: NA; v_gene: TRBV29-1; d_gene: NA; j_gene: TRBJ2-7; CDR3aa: CSVTSNGRTCSEQYF; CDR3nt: TGCAGCGTGACCTCTAATGGGAGAACCTGCTCCGAGCAGTACTTC
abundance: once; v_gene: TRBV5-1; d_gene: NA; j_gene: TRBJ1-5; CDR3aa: CASSLTVTRVNQPQHF; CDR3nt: TGCGCCAGCAGCCTTACGGTGACCAGGGTCAATCAGCCCCAGCATTTT
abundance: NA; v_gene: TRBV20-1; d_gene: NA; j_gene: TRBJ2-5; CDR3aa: CSASPTGGAETQYF; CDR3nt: TGCAGTGCTAGTCCAACGGGCGGGGCAGAGACCCAGTACTTC
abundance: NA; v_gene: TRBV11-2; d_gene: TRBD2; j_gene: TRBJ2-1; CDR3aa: CASSPHAGGVNEQFF; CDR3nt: TGTGCCAGCAGCCCGCACGCCGGGGGGGTGAATGAGCAGTTCTTC
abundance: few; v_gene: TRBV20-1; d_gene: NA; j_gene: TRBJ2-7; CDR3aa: CSARDVGAADYEQYF; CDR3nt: TGCAGTGCTAGAGATGTTGGCGCGGCGGACTACGAGCAGTACTTC
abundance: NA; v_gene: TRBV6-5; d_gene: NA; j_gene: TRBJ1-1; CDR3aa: CASSYQGISEAFF; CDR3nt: TGTGCCAGCAGTTACCAGGGGATATCAGAAGCTTTCTTT
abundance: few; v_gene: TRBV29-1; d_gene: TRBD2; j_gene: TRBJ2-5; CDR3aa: CSFEAGGQQETQYF; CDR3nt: TGCAGCTTTGAAGCGGGGGGCCAACAAGAGACCCAGTACTTC
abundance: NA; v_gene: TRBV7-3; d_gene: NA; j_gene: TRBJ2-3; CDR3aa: CASKGGAVTDTQYF; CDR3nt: TGTGCCAGCAAGGGGGGGGCAGTCACAGATACGCAGTATTTT
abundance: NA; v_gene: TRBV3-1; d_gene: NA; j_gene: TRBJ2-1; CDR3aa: CASSQEGLNNEQFF; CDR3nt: TGTGCCAGCAGCCAAGAAGGACTTAACAATGAGCAGTTCTTC
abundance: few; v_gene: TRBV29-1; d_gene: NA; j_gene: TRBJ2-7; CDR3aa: CSVVRTDYEQYF; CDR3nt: TGCAGCGTCGTGAGGACTGACTACGAGCAGTACTTC
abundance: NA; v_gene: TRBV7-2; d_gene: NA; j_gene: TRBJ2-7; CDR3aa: CASRLTVGAYEQYF; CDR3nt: TGTGCCAGCAGACTCACCGTGGGGGCCTACGAGCAGTACTTC
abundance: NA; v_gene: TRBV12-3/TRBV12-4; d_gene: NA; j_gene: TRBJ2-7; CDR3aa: CASSEMTQSSYEQYF; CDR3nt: TGTGCCAGCAGCGAGATGACTCAGAGCTCCTACGAGCAGTACTTC
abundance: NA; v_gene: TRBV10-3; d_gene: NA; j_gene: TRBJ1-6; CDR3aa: CAIRSGQANSPLHF; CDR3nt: TGTGCCATCAGGTCCGGCCAGGCCAATTCACCCCTCCACTTT
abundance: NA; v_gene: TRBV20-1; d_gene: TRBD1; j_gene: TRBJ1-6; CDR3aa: CSARATGAHNSPLHF; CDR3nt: TGCAGTGCTAGAGCCACAGGGGCCCATAATTCACCCCTCCACTTT